The clone carrying this T cell receptor (beta chain) was seen just once. Its antigen remains unidentified. This specimen belongs to a study of OX40 agonist ivuxolimab in advanced cancers. General study points: CD4+ and CD8+ T cells in blood underwent clonal expansion by week 6 at 0.1 to 3.0 mg/kg. Averaging showed that CD8+ T cells had more expanded clones than CD4+ did.

The method was immunoSEQ multiplex PCR; TCRdb's version includes in-frame clones alone and lacks a portion of them. The sample carries tens of thousands of clones, less than 90% recorded once. Looked up from germline, CDR1 is MNHEY and CDR2 is SVGAGI. This CDR3 contains 14 residues. V shed 4 bases, J shed 10 bases, and the junction held 9 bases outside the gene matches. The genes are TRBV6-5 and TRBJ2-7; 11 nucleotides match TRBD1. This specimen was CD4+ or CD8+ T cells sorted from blood, taken in a trial of the OX40 agonist ivuxolimab. The sequence derives from an adult with an advanced solid tumor such as melanoma, head and neck, liver or kidney cancer. The CDR3 coding sequence is TGTGCCAGCAGTTTACCCCGGGACAGGGGGGGACAGTACTTC. It is translated as CASSLPRDRGGQYF.